Listed below are T cell receptor beta chains from one sample, sequenced in a study of CD8 T cell repertoires and HIV-1 epitope variants. Data came from immunoSEQ multiplex PCR; TCRdb stores just in-frame clones and leaves some out. The sample lists about 5,100 clones, 65% to 80% occurring once. No antigens are known for them. Sequencing used cultured CD8+ T cells derived from PBMCs. Every receptor here comes from a male donor with HIV. The conserved cysteine and the conserved F or W are not part of the CDR3 here. The order of the fields is V gene, clone size, CDR3 protein. The size entry is marked missing in some rows and otherwise reads once, few, many or a size class.

V gene: TRBV7-8; clone size: .; CDR3 protein: ASSFGQGPYEQY
V gene: TRBV11-2; clone size: .; CDR3 protein: ASSLRTTGSETQY
V gene: TRBV6-1; clone size: few; CDR3 protein: ASSASRTGLLYGYT
V gene: TRBV6-1; clone size: once; CDR3 protein: ASSEAGTYNEQF
V gene: TRBV27; clone size: .; CDR3 protein: ASSFRTPNTEAF
V gene: TRBV9; clone size: .; CDR3 protein: ASSVYGGAGELF
V gene: TRBV5-4; clone size: .; CDR3 protein: ASSLNTEAF
V gene: TRBV5-5; clone size: .; CDR3 protein: ASSLVGDYGYT
V gene: TRBV13; clone size: .; CDR3 protein: ASSGRDYERQTQY
V gene: TRBV28; clone size: .; CDR3 protein: ASSIGLGLETQY
V gene: TRBV28; clone size: once; CDR3 protein: ASSSVGGRLYEQY
V gene: TRBV29-1; clone size: .; CDR3 protein: SVEPDPGNEQF
V gene: TRBV5-1; clone size: .; CDR3 protein: ASSLARDTEAF
V gene: TRBV28; clone size: few; CDR3 protein: ASSLTVRMGTSDSYEQY
V gene: TRBV5-1; clone size: once; CDR3 protein: ASSLAGHQPQH
V gene: TRBV6-5; clone size: .; CDR3 protein: ASRAREKLF
V gene: TRBV10-3; clone size: .; CDR3 protein: AISEARPGRMTYEQY
V gene: TRBV9; clone size: few; CDR3 protein: ASSVSSGDNSPLH
V gene: TRBV6-1; clone size: large; CDR3 protein: ASRQGASSYEQY
V gene: TRBV5-4; clone size: .; CDR3 protein: ASSRGLAGGRGELF
V gene: TRBV13; clone size: few; CDR3 protein: ASSLGGDTYEQY
V gene: TRBV5-1; clone size: few; CDR3 protein: ASSLRGGGRYEQY
V gene: TRBV19; clone size: few; CDR3 protein: ASRDRNLNTEAF
V gene: TRBV30; clone size: .; CDR3 protein: AWSVPAGNQPQH
V gene: TRBV11-2; clone size: .; CDR3 protein: ASSLEPEEGRGEQF
V gene: TRBV7-8; clone size: .; CDR3 protein: ASSESGRGSYNEQF
V gene: TRBV7-9; clone size: medium-sized; CDR3 protein: ASRLDGPSGAPYEQY
V gene: TRBV7-9; clone size: .; CDR3 protein: ASSLGQGGTDTQY
V gene: TRBV14; clone size: .; CDR3 protein: ASSQVVSYEQY
V gene: TRBV7-9; clone size: .; CDR3 protein: ASSFQTGLTEAF
V gene: TRBV28; clone size: .; CDR3 protein: ASSFPRGDQPQH
V gene: TRBV4-3; clone size: .; CDR3 protein: ASSQGEGIDGNEQF
V gene: TRBV6-5; clone size: few; CDR3 protein: ASSYGGGEQY
V gene: TRBV11-1; clone size: few; CDR3 protein: ASSLRAGRNTEAF
V gene: TRBV27; clone size: few; CDR3 protein: ASSPSGGAADTQY
V gene: TRBV2; clone size: few; CDR3 protein: ASIGFESSGNEQY
V gene: TRBV11-2; clone size: .; CDR3 protein: ASSYPREVGYT
V gene: TRBV30; clone size: .; CDR3 protein: AWSIPPDRRNTEAF
V gene: TRBV5-4; clone size: .; CDR3 protein: ASSSGSTNTGELF
V gene: TRBV19; clone size: once; CDR3 protein: ASTTEGLNTGELF
V gene: TRBV6-5; clone size: .; CDR3 protein: ASSYVDSREQF
V gene: TRBV2; clone size: .; CDR3 protein: ASSPYPKSYNEQF
V gene: TRBV20-1; clone size: few; CDR3 protein: SAREPNSEF
V gene: TRBV28; clone size: .; CDR3 protein: ASSPDIQQETQY
V gene: TRBV6-4; clone size: .; CDR3 protein: ASSDSRGGTDTQY